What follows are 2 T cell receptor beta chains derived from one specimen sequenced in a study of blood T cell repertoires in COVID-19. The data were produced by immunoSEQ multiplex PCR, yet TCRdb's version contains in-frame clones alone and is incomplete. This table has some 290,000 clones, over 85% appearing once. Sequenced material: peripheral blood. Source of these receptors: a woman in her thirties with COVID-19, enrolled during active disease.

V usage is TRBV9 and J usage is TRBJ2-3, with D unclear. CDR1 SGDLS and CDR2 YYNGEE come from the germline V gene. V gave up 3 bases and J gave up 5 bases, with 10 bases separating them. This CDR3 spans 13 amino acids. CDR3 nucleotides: TGTGCCAGCAGCGCCCCGGTTGGAGATACGCAGTATTTT. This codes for CASSAPVGDTQYF.

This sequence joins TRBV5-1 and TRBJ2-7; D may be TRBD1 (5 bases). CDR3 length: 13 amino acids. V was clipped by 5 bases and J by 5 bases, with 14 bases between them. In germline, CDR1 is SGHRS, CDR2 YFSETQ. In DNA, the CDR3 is TGCGCCAGCAGGGGTGGTCAGGGTAACGAGCAGTACTTC. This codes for CASRGGQGNEQYF.